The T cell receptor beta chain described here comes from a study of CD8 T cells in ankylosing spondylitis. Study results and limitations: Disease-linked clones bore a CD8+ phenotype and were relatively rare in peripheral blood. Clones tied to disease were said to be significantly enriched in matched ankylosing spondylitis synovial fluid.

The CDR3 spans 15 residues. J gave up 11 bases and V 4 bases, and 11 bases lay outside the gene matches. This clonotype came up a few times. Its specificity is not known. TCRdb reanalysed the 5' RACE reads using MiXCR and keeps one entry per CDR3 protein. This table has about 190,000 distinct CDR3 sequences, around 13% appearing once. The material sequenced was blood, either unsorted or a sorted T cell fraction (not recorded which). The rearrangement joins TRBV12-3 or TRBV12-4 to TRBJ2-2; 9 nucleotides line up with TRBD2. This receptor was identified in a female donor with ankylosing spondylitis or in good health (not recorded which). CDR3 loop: CASSYVNSGSPELFF. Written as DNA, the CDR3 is TGTGCCAGCAGTTACGTGAATAGCGGGAGTCCCGAGCTGTTTTTT.